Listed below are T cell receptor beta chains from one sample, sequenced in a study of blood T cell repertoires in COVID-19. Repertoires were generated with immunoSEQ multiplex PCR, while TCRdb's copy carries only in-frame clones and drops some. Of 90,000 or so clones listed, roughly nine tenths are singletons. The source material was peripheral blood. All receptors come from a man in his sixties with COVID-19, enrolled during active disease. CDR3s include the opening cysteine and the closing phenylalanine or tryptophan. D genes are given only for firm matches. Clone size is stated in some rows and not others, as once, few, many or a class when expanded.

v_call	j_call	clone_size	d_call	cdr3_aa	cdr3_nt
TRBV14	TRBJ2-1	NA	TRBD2	CASSQELAMYNEQFF	TGTGCCAGCAGCCAAGAACTAGCGATGTACAATGAGCAGTTCTTC
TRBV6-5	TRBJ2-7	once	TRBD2	CASSYVAGGSYEQYF	TGTGCCAGCAGTTACGTGGCGGGAGGCTCCTACGAGCAGTACTTC
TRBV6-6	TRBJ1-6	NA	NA	CASNTGSRSPLHF	TGTGCCAGCAATACGGGGAGCCGGTCACCCCTCCACTTT
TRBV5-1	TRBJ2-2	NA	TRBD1	CASSLQQGNGELFF	TGCGCCAGCAGCTTGCAACAGGGGAACGGGGAGCTGTTTTTT
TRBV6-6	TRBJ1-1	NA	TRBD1	CASSDRGQTEAFF	TGTGCCAGCAGCGACAGGGGGCAGACTGAAGCTTTCTTT
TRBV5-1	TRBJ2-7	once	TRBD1	CASSLGDRAYEQYF	TGCGCCAGCAGCTTGGGGGACAGGGCCTACGAGCAGTACTTC
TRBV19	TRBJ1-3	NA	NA	CASSPDKAVLNTIYF	TGTGCCAGTTCCCCGGACAAGGCTGTGTTAAACACCATATATTTT
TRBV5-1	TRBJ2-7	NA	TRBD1	CASSLGDRDSYEQYF	TGCGCCAGCAGCTTGGGGGACAGGGACTCCTACGAGCAGTACTTC
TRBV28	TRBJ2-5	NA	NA	CASSAQGLQETQYF	TGTGCCAGCAGTGCCCAGGGGCTCCAAGAGACCCAGTACTTC
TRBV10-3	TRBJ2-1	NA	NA	CAISDGGSSYNEQFF	TGTGCCATCAGTGATGGGGGGAGCTCCTACAATGAGCAGTTCTTC
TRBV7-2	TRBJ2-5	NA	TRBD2	CASSSLTSGRYQETQYF	TGTGCCAGCAGCTCGTTAACTAGCGGAAGGTACCAAGAGACCCAGTACTTC
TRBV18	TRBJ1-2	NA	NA	CASSPSTGNLNYGYTF	TGTGCCAGCTCACCATCGACAGGCAACCTTAACTATGGCTACACCTTC
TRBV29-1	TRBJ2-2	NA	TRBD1	CSAIRDRSNTGELFF	TGCAGCGCGATCCGGGACAGGAGTAACACCGGGGAGCTGTTTTTT
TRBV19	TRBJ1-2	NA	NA	CASSISRGTAVFNYGYTF	TGTGCCAGTAGTATATCTCGAGGCACGGCGGTCTTTAACTATGGCTACACCTTC
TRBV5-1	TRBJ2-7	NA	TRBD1	CASTVPGQSYEQYF	TGCGCCAGCACCGTCCCGGGACAGTCCTACGAGCAGTACTTC
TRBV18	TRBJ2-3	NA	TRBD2	CASSPITSGSSTDTQYF	TGTGCCAGCTCACCAATAACTAGCGGGAGCTCGACAGATACGCAGTATTTT
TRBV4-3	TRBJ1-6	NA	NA	CASSQGTVDNSPLHF	TGCGCCAGCAGCCAAGGGACTGTGGATAATTCACCCCTCCACTTT
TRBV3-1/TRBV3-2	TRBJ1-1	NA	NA	CASSQEWGGTEAFF	TGTGCCAGCAGCCAAGAATGGGGGGGAACTGAAGCTTTCTTT
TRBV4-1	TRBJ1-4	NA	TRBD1	CASSQGQGAFEKLFF	TGCGCCAGCAGCCAAGGACAGGGAGCATTCGAAAAACTGTTTTTT
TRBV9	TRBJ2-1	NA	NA	CASESGAGGSREQFF	TGTGCCAGCGAATCGGGAGCCGGGGGATCTCGTGAGCAGTTCTTC
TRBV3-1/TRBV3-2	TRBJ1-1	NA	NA	CASSLGVTEAFF	TGTGCCAGCAGCCTAGGGGTGACTGAAGCTTTCTTT
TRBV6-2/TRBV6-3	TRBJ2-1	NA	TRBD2	CASSYKLAGVNDEQFF	TGTGCCAGCAGTTACAAACTAGCGGGAGTCAACGATGAGCAGTTCTTC
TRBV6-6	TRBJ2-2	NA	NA	CASTRVRGGTGELFF	TGTGCCAGCACCAGGGTCCGGGGAGGCACCGGGGAGCTGTTTTTT
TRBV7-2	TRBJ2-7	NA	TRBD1	CASRWAAGGYEQYF	TGTGCCAGCAGGTGGGCGGCAGGGGGCTACGAGCAGTACTTC
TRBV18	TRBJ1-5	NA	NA	CASSPSGDSNQPQHF	TGTGCCAGCTCACCAAGCGGGGATAGCAATCAGCCCCAGCATTTT
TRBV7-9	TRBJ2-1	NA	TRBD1	CASSSGDRGQFF	TGTGCCAGCAGCTCGGGGGACAGGGGGCAGTTCTTC
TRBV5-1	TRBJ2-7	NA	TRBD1	CASSPNTGAPYEQYF	TGCGCCAGCAGCCCCAATACAGGGGCACCCTACGAGCAGTACTTC
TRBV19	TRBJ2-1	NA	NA	CASSMGRSSYNEQFF	TGTGCCAGTAGTATGGGGCGGAGCTCCTACAATGAGCAGTTCTTC
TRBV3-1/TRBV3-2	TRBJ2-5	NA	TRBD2	CASSQAPSGPQETQYF	TGTGCCAGCAGCCAAGCTCCTAGCGGTCCACAAGAGACCCAGTACTTC